Below, 16 T cell receptor beta chains from the same sample are listed, as sequenced in a study of blood T cell repertoires in COVID-19. The data were produced by immunoSEQ multiplex PCR, yet TCRdb's version contains in-frame clones alone and is incomplete. The sample holds fewer than 90,000 clones, approximately 86% seen once. The sample taken for sequencing was peripheral blood. Receptors were obtained from a man between 45 and 60 years old with active or convalescent COVID-19.

The chain combines TRBV2 with TRBJ2-2, with 8 bases that match TRBD2. CDR1 and CDR2 from the germline V gene are SNHLY and FYNNEI. The CDR3 is 17 residues long. The junction had 12 bases not matched to a gene; V was cut back by 6 bases and J by 3 bases. The CDR3 DNA reads as TGTGCCAGCAGATTTTCCGGCGGCGGGGGGTACACCGGGGAGCTGTTTTTT. This sequence encodes CASRFSGGGGYTGELFF.

This clone has a single count. The chain uses TRBV10-3 and TRBJ1-2, with a tentative D call TRBD1 (5 bases). This CDR3 spans 13 amino acids. CDR1 is ENHRY and CDR2 is SYGVKD in the germline V gene. V was shortened by 6 bases and J by 3 bases, with 11 bases between the two germline ends. CDR3 sequence (DNA): TGTGCCATCAGGGCGGACACCGACTATGGCTACACCTTC. It translates to CAIRADTDYGYTF.

This rearrangement joins TRBV6-2 or TRBV6-3 to TRBJ2-3, with TRBD1 as a possible D gene (5 bases). Trimming cost V 6 bases and J 2 bases, with 12 bases left between them. This CDR3 comprises 14 residues. In germline, CDR1 is MNHEY, CDR2 SVGEGT. In DNA, the CDR3 is TGTGCCAGCAGGCCTTGGGGCGCCACAGATACGCAGTATTTT. Translated, it gives CASRPWGATDTQYF.

The chain uses TRBV2 and TRBJ2-5, with D uncertain. The CDR3 spans 15 residues. Per germline, CDR1 SNHLY and CDR2 FYNNEI. Trimming removed 1 base at V and 2 bases at J, with 11 bases between. The CDR3 DNA reads as TGTGCCAGCAGTGAAGGGAACTATCAACAAGAGACCCAGTACTTC. It codes for CASSEGNYQQETQYF.

This chain uses TRBV27 with TRBJ1-2; 7 bases fit TRBD1. CDR3 length: 13 residues. V trimming: 5 bases; J trimming: 4 bases; junction bases outside the gene matches: 4. The V gene's germline CDR1 is MNHEY and CDR2 SMNVEV (reference sequence). The CDR3 here is CASSATGSYGYTF. In DNA form, the CDR3 reads TGTGCCAGCAGTGCGACAGGGAGCTATGGCTACACCTTC.

In this sample, this clone turned up a few times. The chain employs TRBV28 and TRBJ1-1; TRBD1 might be the D (6 bases). Deletions cut 6 bases from V and 4 bases from J, with 15 bases between. Germline loops: CDR1 MDHEN, CDR2 SYDVKM. The CDR3 contains 14 residues. The CDR3 bases are TGTGCCAGCAGCCCTTGGGGGGGCGCCACTGAAGCTTTCTTT. Translating it yields CASSPWGGATEAFF.

This chain connects TRBV19 to TRBJ1-2; 9 nucleotides align to TRBD1. This CDR3 has 16 amino acids. Per germline, CDR1 LNHDA and CDR2 SQIVND (reference sequence). The V gene end was trimmed by 5 bases and the J gene end by 0 bases; junction bases not matched to a gene: 7. For the CDR3, the DNA is TGTGCCAGTAGTCAAGACAGGGGGAGGCCTAACTATGGCTACACCTTC. This translates into CASSQDRGRPNYGYTF.

The rearrangement uses TRBV11-2 and TRBJ2-5; D is possibly TRBD1 (5 bases). Trimming stripped 7 bases from V and 5 bases from J, with 20 bases between. The CDR3 totals 15 residues. Germline V gene lookup returns CDR1 SGHAT and CDR2 FQNNGV. The CDR3 sequence: CASTPVAGPSETQYF. The CDR3 DNA follows: TGTGCCAGCACCCCCGTGGCAGGGCCCAGCGAGACCCAGTACTTC.

The chain carries TRBV6-1 and TRBJ2-1, with D perhaps TRBD1 (6 bases). Trimming took 3 bases from V and 3 from J, leaving 9 bases between them. The CDR3 is 14 amino acids. CDR1 and CDR2 from the germline V gene are MNHNS and SASEGT. This chain's CDR3 is CASSELGGYNEQFF. CDR3 DNA: TGTGCCAGCAGTGAGTTAGGGGGCTACAATGAGCAGTTCTTC.

J is TRBJ2-3 and V is TRBV29-1; D is perhaps TRBD2 (5 bases). The CDR3 consists of 14 residues. Germline V gene lookup returns CDR1 SQVTM and CDR2 ANQGSEA. V lost 3 bases and J lost 2, with 12 bases in between. CDR3 sequence reads: CSVEGRFSTDTQYF. DNA for the CDR3: TGCAGCGTTGAGGGGAGATTTTCCACAGATACGCAGTATTTT.

As DNA, the CDR3 is TGTGCCAGCAGTTTTGGGCGGGGGGGCCTGGAGACCCAGTACTTC. As protein: CASSFGRGGLETQYF. The gene calls are TRBV28 and TRBJ2-5, with 9 bases matching TRBD2. V shed 3 bases, J shed 5 bases, and the junction held 7 bases outside the gene matches. From germline, CDR1 is MDHEN and CDR2 SYDVKM. This CDR3 has 15 residues.

This sequence joins TRBV27 and TRBJ2-3; 9 bases map to TRBD2. The CDR3 extends over 18 amino acids. Looked up from germline, CDR1 is MNHEY and CDR2 is SMNVEV (reference sequence). With 4 bases clipped from V and 2 bases from J, the junction kept 13 bases outside the gene matches. This CDR3 is CASSSPGQRGAITDTQYF. The CDR3 DNA reads as TGTGCCAGCAGTTCTCCCGGCCAGCGGGGGGCCATCACAGATACGCAGTATTTT.

This clone was counted between two and nine times. This chain joins TRBV7-6 and TRBJ1-1, with unresolved D. The V gene lost 5 bases and the J gene lost 0 bases, with 7 bases spanning the gap. This CDR3 contains 13 residues. Per the germline V gene, CDR1 is SGHVS and CDR2 is FNYEAQ. This CDR3 is CASSADLNTEAFF. DNA for the CDR3: TGTGCCAGCAGCGCAGATTTGAACACTGAAGCTTTCTTT.

The rearrangement links TRBV18 to TRBJ1-5; 10 bases agree with TRBD1. This CDR3 has 15 amino acids. Germline V CDR1 and CDR2: KGHSH, LQKENI. V dropped 6 bases and J dropped 7; count of bases not matched to a gene: 9. The DNA for the CDR3 is TGTGCCAGCTCGGCCGGACAGGGGGTAGAGCAGCCCCAGCATTTT. Translated: CASSAGQGVEQPQHF.

This clone was seen a single time. The CDR3 loop reads CASSYSGTGGYGYTF. The CDR3 DNA is TGTGCCAGCAGTTACTCTGGGACAGGGGGCTATGGCTACACCTTC. The chain has TRBV6-5 and TRBJ1-2; TRBD1 aligns across 11 bases. The CDR3 covers 15 residues. Per the germline V gene, CDR1 is MNHEY and CDR2 is SVGAGI. The trim removed 0 bases at V and 4 bases at J, leaving 1 base unmatched.

V gene TRBV7-2 combines with J gene TRBJ2-3, with D unclear. CDR1 is SGHTA, CDR2 FQGNSA, per germline. V was shortened by 2 bases and J by 0 bases, with 6 bases between the two germline ends. There are 14 residues in the CDR3. CDR3 bases: TGTGCCAGCAGCTTACGAGCTAGCACAGATACGCAGTATTTT. The encoded protein is CASSLRASTDTQYF.